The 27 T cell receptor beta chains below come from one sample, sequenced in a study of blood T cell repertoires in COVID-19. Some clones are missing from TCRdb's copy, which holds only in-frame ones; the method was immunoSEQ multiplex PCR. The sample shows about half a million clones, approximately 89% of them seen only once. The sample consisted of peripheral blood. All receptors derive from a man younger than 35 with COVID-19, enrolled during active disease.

The CDR3: CASSRGPFRLFF. Here the CDR3 DNA reads TGTGCCAGCAGCCGAGGGCCTTTTCGACTGTTTTTT. The rearrangement links TRBV12-3 or TRBV12-4 to TRBJ1-4; D gene uncertain. Trimming cost V 6 bases and J 13 bases, with 15 bases left between them. There are 12 residues in the CDR3.

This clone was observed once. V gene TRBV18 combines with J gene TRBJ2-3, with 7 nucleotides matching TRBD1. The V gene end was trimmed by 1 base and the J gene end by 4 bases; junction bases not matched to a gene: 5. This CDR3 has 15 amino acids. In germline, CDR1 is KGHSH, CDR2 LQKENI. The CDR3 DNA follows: TGTGCCAGCTCACCACTAGACAGGGTAGCAGATACGCAGTATTTT. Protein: CASSPLDRVADTQYF.

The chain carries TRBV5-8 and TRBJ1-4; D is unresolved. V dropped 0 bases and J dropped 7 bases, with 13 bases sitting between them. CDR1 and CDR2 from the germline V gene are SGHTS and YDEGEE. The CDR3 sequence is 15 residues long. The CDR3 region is CASSLAVNSREKLFF. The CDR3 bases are TGTGCCAGCAGCTTGGCCGTCAACAGCCGTGAAAAACTGTTTTTT.

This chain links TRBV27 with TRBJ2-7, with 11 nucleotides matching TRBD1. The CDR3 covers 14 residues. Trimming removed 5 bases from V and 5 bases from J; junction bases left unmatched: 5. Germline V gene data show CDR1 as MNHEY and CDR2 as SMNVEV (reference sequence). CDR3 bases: TGTGCCAGCAGTCCGAGGACAGGGGGCCACGAGCAGTACTTC. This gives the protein CASSPRTGGHEQYF.

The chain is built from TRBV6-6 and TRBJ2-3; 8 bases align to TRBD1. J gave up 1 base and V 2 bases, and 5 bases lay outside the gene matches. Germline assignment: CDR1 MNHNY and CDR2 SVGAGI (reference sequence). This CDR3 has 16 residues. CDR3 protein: CASSYAQGAGTDTQYF. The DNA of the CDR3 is TGTGCCAGCAGTTACGCGCAGGGGGCCGGCACAGATACGCAGTATTTT.

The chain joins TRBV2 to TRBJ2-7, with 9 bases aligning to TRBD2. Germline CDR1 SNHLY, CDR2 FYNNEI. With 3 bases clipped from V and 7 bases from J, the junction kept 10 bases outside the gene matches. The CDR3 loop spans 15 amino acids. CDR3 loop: CASSDVLAGKWEQYF. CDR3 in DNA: TGTGCCAGCAGTGATGTGCTAGCGGGAAAGTGGGAGCAGTACTTC.

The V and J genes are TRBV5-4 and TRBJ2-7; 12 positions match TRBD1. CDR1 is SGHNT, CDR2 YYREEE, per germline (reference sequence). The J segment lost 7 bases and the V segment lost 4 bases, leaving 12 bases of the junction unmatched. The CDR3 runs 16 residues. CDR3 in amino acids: CASSRASGQGAGEQYF. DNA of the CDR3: TGTGCCAGCAGCCGAGCCTCGGGACAGGGGGCGGGGGAGCAGTACTTC.

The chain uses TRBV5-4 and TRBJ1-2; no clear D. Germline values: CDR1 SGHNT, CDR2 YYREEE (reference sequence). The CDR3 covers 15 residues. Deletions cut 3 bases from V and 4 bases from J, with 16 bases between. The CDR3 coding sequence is TGTGCCAGCAGCTGGAAGAACAGAGAAGCCTATGGCTACACCTTC. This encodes CASSWKNREAYGYTF. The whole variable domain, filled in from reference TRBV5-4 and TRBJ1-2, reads ETGVTQSPTHLIKTRGQQVTLRCSSQSGHNTVSWYQQALGQGPQFIFQYYREEENGRGNFPPRFSGLQFPNYSSELNVNALELDDSALYLCASSWKNREAYGYTFGSGTRLTVV.

The CDR3 DNA reads as TGTGCCAGCAGACAGGGGCTGGAATTGTACACTGAAGCTTTCTTT. Its protein is CASRQGLELYTEAFF. V and J are TRBV6-5 and TRBJ1-1; 7 nucleotides match TRBD1. V gave up 6 bases and J gave up 3 bases; unmatched junction bases: 10. The germline gives CDR1 MNHEY, CDR2 SVGAGI. The CDR3 spans 15 residues.

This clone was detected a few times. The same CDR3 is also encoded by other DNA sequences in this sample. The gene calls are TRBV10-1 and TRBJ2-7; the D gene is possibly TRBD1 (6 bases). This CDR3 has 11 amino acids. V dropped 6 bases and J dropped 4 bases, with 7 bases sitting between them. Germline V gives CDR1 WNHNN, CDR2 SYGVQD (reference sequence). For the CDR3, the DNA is TGCGCCAGCAGCCAGGGGTACGAGCAGTACTTC. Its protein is CASSQGYEQYF.

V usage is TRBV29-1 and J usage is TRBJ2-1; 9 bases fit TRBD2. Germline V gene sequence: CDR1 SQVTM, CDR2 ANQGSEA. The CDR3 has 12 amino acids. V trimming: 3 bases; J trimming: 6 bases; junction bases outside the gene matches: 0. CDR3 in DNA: TGCAGCGTTGAGCGGGAGGGCAATGAGCAGTTCTTC. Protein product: CSVEREGNEQFF.

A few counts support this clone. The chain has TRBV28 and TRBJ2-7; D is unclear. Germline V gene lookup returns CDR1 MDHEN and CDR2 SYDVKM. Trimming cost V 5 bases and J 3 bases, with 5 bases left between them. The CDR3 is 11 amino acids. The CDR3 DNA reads TGTGCCAGCAGTCTTAACTACGAGCAGTACTTC. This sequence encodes CASSLNYEQYF.

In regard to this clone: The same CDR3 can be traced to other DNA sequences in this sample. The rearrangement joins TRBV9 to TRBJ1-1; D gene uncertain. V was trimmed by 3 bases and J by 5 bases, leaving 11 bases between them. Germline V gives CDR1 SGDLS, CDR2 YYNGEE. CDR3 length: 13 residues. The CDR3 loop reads CASSGPGGTEAFF. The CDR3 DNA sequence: TGTGCCAGCAGCGGGCCCGGAGGGACTGAAGCTTTCTTT.

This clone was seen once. The CDR3 coding sequence is TGCAGTGTACATCCGAACAATGAGCAGTTCTTC. This codes for CSVHPNNEQFF. The chain has TRBV20-1 and TRBJ2-1; no reliable D call. V dropped 7 bases and J dropped 5 bases, with 9 bases sitting between them. The length of the CDR3 is 11 residues. CDR1 and CDR2 (germline): DFQATT, SNEGSKA (reference sequence).

This CDR3 is CASGWEGSEQFF. The CDR3 bases are TGTGCTAGTGGTTGGGAGGGTAGTGAGCAGTTCTTC. This chain uses TRBV12-5 with TRBJ2-1; the match to TRBD2 covers 7 bases. The length of the CDR3 is 12 residues. CDR1 LGHNT and CDR2 FRNRAP come from the germline V gene. Trimming took 4 bases from V and 9 from J; bases not matched to a gene: 3.

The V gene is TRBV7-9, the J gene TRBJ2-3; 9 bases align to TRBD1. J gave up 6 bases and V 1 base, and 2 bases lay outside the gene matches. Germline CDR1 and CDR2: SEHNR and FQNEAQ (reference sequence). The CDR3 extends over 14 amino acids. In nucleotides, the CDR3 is TGTGCCAGCAGCTTAGACACAGGGGGCGATACGCAGTATTTT. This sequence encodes CASSLDTGGDTQYF.

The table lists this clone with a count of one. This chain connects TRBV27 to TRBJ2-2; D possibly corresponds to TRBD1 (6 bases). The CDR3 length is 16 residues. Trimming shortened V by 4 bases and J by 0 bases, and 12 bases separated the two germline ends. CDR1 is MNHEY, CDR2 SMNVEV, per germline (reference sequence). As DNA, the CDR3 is TGTGCCAGCAGTTCCCGGGACATAGCGAACACCGGGGAGCTGTTTTTT. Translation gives CASSSRDIANTGELFF.

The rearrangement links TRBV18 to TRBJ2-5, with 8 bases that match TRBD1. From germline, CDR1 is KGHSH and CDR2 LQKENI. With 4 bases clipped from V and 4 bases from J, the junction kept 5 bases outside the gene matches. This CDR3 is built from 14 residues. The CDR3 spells CASSRDRGGETQYF. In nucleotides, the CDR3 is TGTGCCAGCTCACGAGACAGGGGAGGAGAGACCCAGTACTTC. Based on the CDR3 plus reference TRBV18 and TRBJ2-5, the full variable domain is NAGVMQNPRHLVRRRGQEARLRCSPMKGHSHVYWYRQLPEEGLKFMVYLQKENIIDESGMPKERFSAEFPKEGPSILRIQQVVRGDSAAYFCASSRDRGGETQYFGPGTRLLVL.

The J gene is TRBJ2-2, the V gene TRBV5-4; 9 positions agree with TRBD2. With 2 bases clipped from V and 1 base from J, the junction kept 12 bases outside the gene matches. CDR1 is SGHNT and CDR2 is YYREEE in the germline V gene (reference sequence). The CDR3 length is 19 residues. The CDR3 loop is CASSLTRTSVRGNTGELFF. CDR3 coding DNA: TGTGCCAGCAGCTTAACACGGACTAGCGTGAGAGGGAACACCGGGGAGCTGTTTTTT.

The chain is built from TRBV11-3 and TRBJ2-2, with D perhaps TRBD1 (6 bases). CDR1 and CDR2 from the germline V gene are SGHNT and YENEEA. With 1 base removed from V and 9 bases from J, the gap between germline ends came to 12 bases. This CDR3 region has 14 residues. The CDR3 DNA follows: TGTGCCAGCAGCTTAGGCTCAGGGGTACGGGAGCTGTTTTTT. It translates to CASSLGSGVRELFF.

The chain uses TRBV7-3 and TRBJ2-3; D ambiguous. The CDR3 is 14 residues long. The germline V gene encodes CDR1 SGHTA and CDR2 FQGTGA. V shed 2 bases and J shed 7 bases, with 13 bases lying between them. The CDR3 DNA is TGTGCCAGCAGCTTAGGGCCCGAAAAATATACGCAGTATTTT. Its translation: CASSLGPEKYTQYF.

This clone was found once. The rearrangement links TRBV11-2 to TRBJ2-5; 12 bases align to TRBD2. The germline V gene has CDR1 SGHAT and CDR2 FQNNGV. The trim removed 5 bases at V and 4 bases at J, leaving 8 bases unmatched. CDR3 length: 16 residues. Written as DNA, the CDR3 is TGTGCCAGCAGCGACGGACTAGCGGGAACCCGAGAGACCCAGTACTTC. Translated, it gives CASSDGLAGTRETQYF.

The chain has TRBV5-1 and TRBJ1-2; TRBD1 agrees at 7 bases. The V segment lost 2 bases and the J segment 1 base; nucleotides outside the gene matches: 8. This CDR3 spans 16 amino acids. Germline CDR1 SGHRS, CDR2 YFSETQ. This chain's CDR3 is CASSLGTASNNYGYTF. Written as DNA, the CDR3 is TGCGCCAGCAGCTTAGGGACAGCTTCTAATAACTATGGCTACACCTTC. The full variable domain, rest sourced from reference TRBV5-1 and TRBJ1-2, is KAGVTQTPRYLIKTRGQQVTLSCSPISGHRSVSWYQQTPGQGLQFLFEYFSETQRNKGNFPGRFSGRQFSNSRSEMNVSTLELGDSALYLCASSLGTASNNYGYTFGSGTRLTVV.

CDR3 loop: CASSLPGAGGRLDTQYF. CDR3 nucleotide sequence: TGTGCCAGCAGCCTCCCAGGGGCGGGGGGGCGGTTGGATACGCAGTATTTT. The V and J genes are TRBV5-4 and TRBJ2-3; 9 positions match TRBD2. This CDR3 has 17 amino acids. After removal of 4 bases from V and 6 bases from J, the junction contained 15 bases not matched to a gene. Germline-derived CDR1 and CDR2 are SGHNT and YYREEE (reference sequence). Variable domain in full (rest from reference TRBV5-4 and TRBJ2-3): ETGVTQSPTHLIKTRGQQVTLRCSSQSGHNTVSWYQQALGQGPQFIFQYYREEENGRGNFPPRFSGLQFPNYSSELNVNALELDDSALYLCASSLPGAGGRLDTQYFGPGTRLTVL.

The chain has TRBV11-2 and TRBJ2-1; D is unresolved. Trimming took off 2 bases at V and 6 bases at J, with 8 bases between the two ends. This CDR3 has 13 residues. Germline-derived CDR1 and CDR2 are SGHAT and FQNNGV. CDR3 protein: CASSLMLANEQFF. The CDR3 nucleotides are TGTGCCAGCAGCTTAATGTTAGCCAATGAGCAGTTCTTC.

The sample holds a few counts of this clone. The CDR3 loop is CASSARTGFEAFF. CDR3 DNA: TGTGCCAGCAGTGCCAGGACAGGGTTTGAAGCTTTCTTT. The chain is built from TRBV2 and TRBJ1-1, with 8 bases that match TRBD1. Germline loops: CDR1 SNHLY, CDR2 FYNNEI. Germline trimming cut 4 bases from V and 7 bases from J; bases unmatched to any gene: 5. This CDR3 is 13 amino acids long.

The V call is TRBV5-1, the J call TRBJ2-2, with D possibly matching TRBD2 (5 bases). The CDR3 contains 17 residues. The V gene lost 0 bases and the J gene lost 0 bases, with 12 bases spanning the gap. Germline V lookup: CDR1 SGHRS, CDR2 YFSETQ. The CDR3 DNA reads TGCGCCAGCAGCTTGGATGGCAGCGGAACGAACACCGGGGAGCTGTTTTTT. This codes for CASSLDGSGTNTGELFF.